The entry that follows covers one TCR beta chain sequence. V lost 2 bases, J lost 4 bases, and 6 bases lay in between. The CDR3 covers 11 residues. Germline CDR1 and CDR2: DFQATT and SNEGSKA (reference sequence). Sequencing used immunoSEQ multiplex PCR; TCRdb keeps in-frame clones, though not all of them. The data show about 410,000 clones, with roughly 90% seen just once and about 6.3% held by the top ten. This record belongs to a study of control samples from healthy donors and cancer patients. Sequencing input: PBMCs. The TCR sequence derives from a man aged 35-49 years with head and neck cancer. The chain employs TRBV20-1 and TRBJ2-7; D is unclear. CDR3 DNA sequence: TGCAGTGCTAGACGGATGTACGAGCAGTACTTC. Protein sequence: CSARRMYEQYF.